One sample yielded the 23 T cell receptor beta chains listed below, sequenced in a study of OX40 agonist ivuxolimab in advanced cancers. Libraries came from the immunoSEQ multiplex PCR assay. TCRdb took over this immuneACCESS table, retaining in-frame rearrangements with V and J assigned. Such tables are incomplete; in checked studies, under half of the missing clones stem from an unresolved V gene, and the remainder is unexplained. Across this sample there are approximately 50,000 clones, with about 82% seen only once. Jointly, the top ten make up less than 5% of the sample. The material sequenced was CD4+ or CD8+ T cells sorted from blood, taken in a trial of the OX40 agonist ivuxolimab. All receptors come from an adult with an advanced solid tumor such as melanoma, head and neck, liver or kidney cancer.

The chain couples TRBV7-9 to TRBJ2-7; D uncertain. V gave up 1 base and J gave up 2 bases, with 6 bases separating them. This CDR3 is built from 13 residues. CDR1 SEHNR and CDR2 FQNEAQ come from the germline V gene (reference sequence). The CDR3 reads CASSLGGPYEQYF. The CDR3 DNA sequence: TGTGCCAGCAGCTTAGGAGGTCCCTACGAGCAGTACTTC.

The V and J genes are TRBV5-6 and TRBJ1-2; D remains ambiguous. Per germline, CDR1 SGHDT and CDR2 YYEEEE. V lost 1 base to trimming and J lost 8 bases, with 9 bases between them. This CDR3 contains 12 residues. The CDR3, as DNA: TGTGCCAGCAGCTTGTCCGTGACGGGCTACACCTTC. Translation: CASSLSVTGYTF.

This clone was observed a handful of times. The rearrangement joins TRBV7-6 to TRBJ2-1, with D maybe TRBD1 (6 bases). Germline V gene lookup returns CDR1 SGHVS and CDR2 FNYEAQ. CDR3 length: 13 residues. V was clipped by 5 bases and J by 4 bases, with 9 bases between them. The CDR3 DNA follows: TGTGCCAGCAGCCCAGGACAGTACAATGAGCAGTTCTTC. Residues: CASSPGQYNEQFF.

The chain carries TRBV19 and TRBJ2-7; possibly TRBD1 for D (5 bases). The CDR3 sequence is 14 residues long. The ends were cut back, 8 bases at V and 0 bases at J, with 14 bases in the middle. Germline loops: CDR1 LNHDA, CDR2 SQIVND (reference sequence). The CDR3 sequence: CASSYGAFSYEQYF. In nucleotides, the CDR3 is TGTGCCAGTTCTTATGGGGCCTTCTCCTACGAGCAGTACTTC. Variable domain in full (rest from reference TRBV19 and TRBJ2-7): DGGITQSPKYLFRKEGQNVTLSCEQNLNHDAMYWYRQDPGQGLRLIYYSQIVNDFQKGDIAEGYSVSREKKESFPLTVTSAQKNPTAFYLCASSYGAFSYEQYFGPGTRLTVT.

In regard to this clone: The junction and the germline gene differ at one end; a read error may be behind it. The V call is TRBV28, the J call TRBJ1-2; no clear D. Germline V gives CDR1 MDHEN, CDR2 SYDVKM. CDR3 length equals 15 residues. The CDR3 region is CAGSPGSGWDYGYTF. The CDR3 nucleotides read TGTGCCGGCAGCCCCGGTTCGGGGTGGGACTATGGCTACACCTTC.

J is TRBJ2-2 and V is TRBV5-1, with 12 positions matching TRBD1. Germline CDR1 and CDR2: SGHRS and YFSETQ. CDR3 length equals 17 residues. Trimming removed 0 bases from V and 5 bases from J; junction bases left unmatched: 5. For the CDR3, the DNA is TGCGCCAGCAGCTTGGATGGGACAGGGGGCAGGACCGGGGAGCTGTTTTTT. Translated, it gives CASSLDGTGGRTGELFF.

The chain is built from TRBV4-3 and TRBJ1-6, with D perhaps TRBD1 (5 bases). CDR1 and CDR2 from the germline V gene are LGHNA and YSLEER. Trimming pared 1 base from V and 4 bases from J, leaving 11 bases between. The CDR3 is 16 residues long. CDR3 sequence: CASSQGLGDYNSPLHF. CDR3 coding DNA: TGCGCCAGCAGCCAAGGGTTGGGGGATTATAATTCACCCCTCCACTTT.

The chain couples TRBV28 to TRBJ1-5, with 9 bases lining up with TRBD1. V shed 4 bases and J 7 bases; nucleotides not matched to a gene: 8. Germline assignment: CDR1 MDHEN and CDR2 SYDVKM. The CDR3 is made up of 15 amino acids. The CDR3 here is CASSSPGTGLQPQHF. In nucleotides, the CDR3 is TGTGCCAGCAGTTCCCCCGGGACAGGGTTACAGCCCCAGCATTTT.

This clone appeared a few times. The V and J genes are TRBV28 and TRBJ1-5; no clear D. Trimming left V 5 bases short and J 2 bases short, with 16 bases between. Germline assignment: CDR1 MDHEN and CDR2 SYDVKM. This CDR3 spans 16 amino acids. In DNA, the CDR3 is TGTGCCAGCAGTCCCCAGTTGGGGTTTGGCAATCAGCCCCAGCATTTT. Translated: CASSPQLGFGNQPQHF.

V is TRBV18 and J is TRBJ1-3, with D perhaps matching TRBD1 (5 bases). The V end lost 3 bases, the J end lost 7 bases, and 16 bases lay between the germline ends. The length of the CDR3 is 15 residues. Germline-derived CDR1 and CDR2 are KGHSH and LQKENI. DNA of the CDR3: TGTGCCAGCTCACCCGACAGCCTCGCCCCGAACACCATATATTTT. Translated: CASSPDSLAPNTIYF.

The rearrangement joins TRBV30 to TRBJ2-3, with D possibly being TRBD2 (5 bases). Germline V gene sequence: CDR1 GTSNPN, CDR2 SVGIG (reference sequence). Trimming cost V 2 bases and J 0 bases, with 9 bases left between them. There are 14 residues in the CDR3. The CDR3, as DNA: TGTGCCTGGAGTCGAGGGATCAGCACAGATACGCAGTATTTT. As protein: CAWSRGISTDTQYF.

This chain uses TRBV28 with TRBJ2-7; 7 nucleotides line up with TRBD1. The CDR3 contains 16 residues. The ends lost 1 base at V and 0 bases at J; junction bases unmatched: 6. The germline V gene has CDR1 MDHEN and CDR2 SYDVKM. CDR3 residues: CASSLSTTGSSYEQYF. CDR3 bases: TGTGCCAGCAGTTTATCCACGACAGGGAGCTCCTACGAGCAGTACTTC. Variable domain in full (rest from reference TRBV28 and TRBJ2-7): DVKVTQSSRYLVKRTGEKVFLECVQDMDHENMFWYRQDPGLGLRLIYFSYDVKMKEKGDIPEGYSVSREKKERFSLILESASTNQTSMYLCASSLSTTGSSYEQYFGPGTRLTVT.

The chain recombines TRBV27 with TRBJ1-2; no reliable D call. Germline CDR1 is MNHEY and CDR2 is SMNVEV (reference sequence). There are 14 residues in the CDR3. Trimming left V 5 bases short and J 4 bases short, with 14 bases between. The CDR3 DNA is TGTGCCAGCAGTCGGGCCGAAGTAGGCTATGGCTACACCTTC. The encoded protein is CASSRAEVGYGYTF.

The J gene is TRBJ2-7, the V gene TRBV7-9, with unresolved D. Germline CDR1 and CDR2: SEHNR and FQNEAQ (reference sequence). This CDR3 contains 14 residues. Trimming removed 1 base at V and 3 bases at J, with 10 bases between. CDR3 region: CASSLGEINYEQYF. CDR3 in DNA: TGTGCCAGCAGCTTAGGGGAAATTAACTACGAGCAGTACTTC.

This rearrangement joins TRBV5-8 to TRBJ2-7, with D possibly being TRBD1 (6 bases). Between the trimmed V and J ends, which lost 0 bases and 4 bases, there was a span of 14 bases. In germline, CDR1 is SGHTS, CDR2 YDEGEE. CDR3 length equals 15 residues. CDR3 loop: CASSLGSGAIYEQYF. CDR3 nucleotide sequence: TGTGCCAGCAGCTTGGGGTCAGGGGCTATTTACGAGCAGTACTTC.

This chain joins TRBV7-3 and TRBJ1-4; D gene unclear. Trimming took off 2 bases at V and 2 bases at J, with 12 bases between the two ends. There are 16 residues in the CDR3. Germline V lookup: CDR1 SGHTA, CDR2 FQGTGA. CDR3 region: CASSLPRGGTNEKLFF. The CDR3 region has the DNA TGTGCCAGCAGCTTACCCCGTGGAGGTACTAATGAAAAACTGTTTTTT.

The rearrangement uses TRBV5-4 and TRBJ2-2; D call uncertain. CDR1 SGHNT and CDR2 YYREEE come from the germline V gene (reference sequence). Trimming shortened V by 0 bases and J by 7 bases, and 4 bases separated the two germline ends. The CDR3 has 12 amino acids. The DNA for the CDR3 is TGTGCCAGCAGCTTGGAGGGCGGGGAGCTGTTTTTT. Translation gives CASSLEGGELFF.

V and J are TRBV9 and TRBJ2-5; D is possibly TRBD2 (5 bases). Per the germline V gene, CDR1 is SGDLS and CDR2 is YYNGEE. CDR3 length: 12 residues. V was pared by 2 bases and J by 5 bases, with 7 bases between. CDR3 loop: CASSVREETQYF. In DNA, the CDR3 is TGTGCCAGCAGCGTTAGGGAGGAGACCCAGTACTTC.

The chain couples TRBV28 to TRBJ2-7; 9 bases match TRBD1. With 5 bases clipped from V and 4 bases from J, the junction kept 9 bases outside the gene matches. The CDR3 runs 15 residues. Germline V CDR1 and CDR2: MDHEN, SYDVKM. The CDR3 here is CASSTFGQGPYEQYF. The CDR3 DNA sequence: TGTGCCAGCAGTACTTTCGGACAGGGGCCATACGAGCAGTACTTC.

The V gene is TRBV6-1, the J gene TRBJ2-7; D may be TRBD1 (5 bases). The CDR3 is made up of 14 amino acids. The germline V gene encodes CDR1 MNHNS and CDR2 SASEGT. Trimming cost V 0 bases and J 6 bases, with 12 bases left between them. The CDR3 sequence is CASSEASGAAEQYF. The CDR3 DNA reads TGTGCCAGCAGTGAAGCTTCTGGGGCGGCCGAGCAGTACTTC.

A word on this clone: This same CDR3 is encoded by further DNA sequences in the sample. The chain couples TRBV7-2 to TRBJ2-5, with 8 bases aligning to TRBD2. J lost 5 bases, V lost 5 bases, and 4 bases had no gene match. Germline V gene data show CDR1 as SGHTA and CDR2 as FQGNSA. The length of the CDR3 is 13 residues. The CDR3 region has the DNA TGTGCCAGCAGCCCCCGGGGGGGGGAGACCCAGTACTTC. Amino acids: CASSPRGGETQYF.

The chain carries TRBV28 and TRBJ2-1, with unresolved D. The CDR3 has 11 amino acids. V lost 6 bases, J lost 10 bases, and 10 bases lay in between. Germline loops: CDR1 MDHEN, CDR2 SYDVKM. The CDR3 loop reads CASRTELEQFF. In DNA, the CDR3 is TGTGCCAGCAGAACAGAGCTAGAGCAGTTCTTC.

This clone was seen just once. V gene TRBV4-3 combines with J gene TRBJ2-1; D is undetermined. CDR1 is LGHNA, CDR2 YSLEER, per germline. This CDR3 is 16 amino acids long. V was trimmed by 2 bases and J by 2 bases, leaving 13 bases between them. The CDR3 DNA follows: TGCGCCAGCAGCCAACAACTCCTTTCCCCCTACAATGAGCAGTTCTTC. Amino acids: CASSQQLLSPYNEQFF.